This T cell receptor (beta chain) stems from a study of T cell repertoires in cytomegalovirus infection. Looking at the study overall: Based on public TCR beta signatures, there were indications of CMV infection and of a matching HLA type.

Study conclusions and caveats: Carriers of CMV plus the relevant HLA were identified by cumulative public TCR beta family frequency.

This clonotype was observed at least ten times. The antigen is undetermined. The CDR3 covers 17 residues. V lost 5 bases to trimming and J lost 1 base, with 20 bases between them. Germline CDR1 SEHNR, CDR2 FQNEAQ (reference sequence). TCRdb reprocessed the reads via MiXCR and lists one record per CDR3 protein. In the table there are tens of thousands of distinct CDR3 sequences, about 20% of which are singletons. The receptor's source is a human donor in good health (CMV status not recorded). Some clones in this sample may be carry-over from other donors' samples. V usage is TRBV7-9 and J usage is TRBJ1-2; D is unclear. Sequences were obtained from PBMCs, sequenced either directly or after in vitro stimulation (not recorded which). CDR3 sequence: CASSAPVTDFVNYGYTF. Written as DNA, the CDR3 is TGTGCCAGCAGCGCCCCCGTCACGGATTTCGTTAACTATGGCTACACCTTC.